This TCR beta chain was observed in a study of human T cells and chemical hapten exposure. General study findings and limits: It was expanded TCRs that formed significantly more large CDR3 similarity clusters than controls did.

One entry per CDR3 protein, called by TCRdb with MiXCR from the RACE reads. The sample contains some 180,000 distinct CDR3 sequences, about a fifth of which appear only once. About this clonotype: Its target is unknown.

The time point is: patch test 1, 2 weeks after DPC sensitization. Treatment reported: therapeutic diphenylcyclopropenone sensitization with weekly scalp DPC. Each donor was an alopecia patient between 18 and 70 years of age who qualified for DPC. Whole blood, unfractionated, served as the material for total RNA extraction. This CDR3 contains 16 residues. The V gene's germline CDR1 is DFQATT and CDR2 SNEGSKA (reference sequence). The germline V and J ends were trimmed by 1 base and 4 bases, with 18 bases remaining between them. The V call is TRBV20-1, the J call TRBJ2-3, with unresolved D. The sequencing used whole blood, collected in connection with sensitization to the hapten diphenylcyclopropenone (DPC). The TCR comes from a woman in her forties or fifties with alopecia areata. Some clones in this sample may be carry-over from other donors' samples. The CDR3 is CSARAPPRIVPDTQYF. CDR3 sequence (DNA): TGCAGTGCTAGAGCCCCTCCTAGAATAGTGCCAGATACGCAGTATTTT.